This T cell receptor beta chain derives from a study of T and B cells in COVID-19 patients. Study-level information: The recovered cohort's median age was approximately 37 years, versus about 67 years in active infection. Critical illness requiring mechanical ventilation or extracorporeal membrane oxygenation affected about 60% of the 20 active-infection patients.

TRB was amplified from approximately 250-480 ng of blood genomic DNA. V was clipped by 6 bases and J by 8 bases, with 23 bases between them. The CDR3 consists of 16 residues. BIOMED2 TRB-A/B primer pools were used in multiplex TRB PCR. TCRdb used MiXCR to reprocess the multiplex PCR reads, holding one entry per CDR3 protein. This table has more than 9,000 distinct CDR3 sequences, under 35% appearing once. This clonotype has a count of ten or more. The chain is built from TRBV12-3 or TRBV12-4 and TRBJ2-1, with a tentative D call TRBD2 (5 bases). This TCR derives from a human donor who had recovered from COVID-19. The specimen sequenced was blood. The CDR3 is CASSRGRTLADYEQFF. Here the CDR3 DNA reads TGTGCCAGCAGCCGAGGTAGGACTCTGGCGGACTATGAGCAGTTCTTC.